This entry lists 27 T cell receptor beta chains sequenced from one sample in a study of T cell repertoires in cytomegalovirus infection. TCRdb ran MiXCR on the reads and lists one entry per CDR3 protein. This sample carries roughly 350,000 distinct CDR3 sequences, approximately 35% of them seen once, and the ten largest clones take roughly 13%. Antigens for these TCRs are unknown. The input for sequencing was cultured PBMCs, taken from culture after CMV antigen stimulation. The receptors stem from a human donor in good health (CMV status not recorded). Some clones in this sample may be carry-over from other donors' samples.

V and J are TRBV13 and TRBJ2-5; D unresolved. The CDR3 is 15 residues long. Per the germline V gene, CDR1 is PRHDT and CDR2 is FYEKMQ (reference sequence). Trimming shortened V by 4 bases and J by 5 bases, and 17 bases separated the two germline ends. In DNA, the CDR3 is TGTGCCAGCAGCTCTTCCCCCACACCAGTGGAGACCCAGTACTTC. Its protein product is CASSSSPTPVETQYF.

This clonotype was detected many times. The chain recombines TRBV4-3 with TRBJ2-4; 8 bases align to TRBD2. V lost 1 base and J lost 5; bases outside the gene matches: 16. The germline CDR1 and CDR2 sequences are LGHNA and YSLEER. This CDR3 is built from 19 residues. The CDR3 bases are TGCGCCAGCAGCCAAGCCAGCGGGAGCGTTTCATGGTGGGAAAACATTCAGTACTTC. Its translation: CASSQASGSVSWWENIQYF.

This clonotype was recorded many times. CDR3 DNA sequence: TGTGCCAGCAGCTTAGGAATCGACAGGGATGAGCAGTTCTTC. Residues: CASSLGIDRDEQFF. The V and J genes are TRBV7-2 and TRBJ2-1; 7 bases map to TRBD1. CDR1 and CDR2 (germline): SGHTA, FQGNSA. This CDR3 is 14 amino acids long. V trimming: 1 base; J trimming: 8 bases; junction bases outside the gene matches: 5.

The rearrangement links TRBV20-1 to TRBJ2-1; possible D gene TRBD2, 6 bases. Germline CDR1 reads DFQATT; CDR2 reads SNEGSKA (reference sequence). This CDR3 has 16 residues. V gave up 4 bases and J gave up 7 bases, with 23 bases separating them. The CDR3 loop is CSAKSAEGGPFNEQFF. The CDR3 DNA is TGCAGTGCTAAGTCAGCGGAAGGAGGGCCTTTTAATGAGCAGTTCTTC.

This clonotype was observed a few times. The rearrangement links TRBV5-4 to TRBJ2-7, with 7 bases fitting TRBD2. V dropped 0 bases and J dropped 6; count of bases not matched to a gene: 6. Per the germline V gene, CDR1 is SGHNT and CDR2 is YYREEE (reference sequence). The CDR3 consists of 14 residues. CDR3 region: CASSLAPGGGEQYF. The CDR3 DNA reads as TGTGCCAGCAGCTTGGCCCCGGGGGGAGGCGAGCAGTACTTC.

This chain links TRBV12-3 or TRBV12-4 with TRBJ1-2; TRBD1 might be the D (5 bases). Trimming pared 5 bases from V and 4 bases from J, leaving 17 bases between. This CDR3 is built from 15 residues. Here the CDR3 reads CASSPQTDSAYGYTF. In DNA form, the CDR3 reads TGTGCCAGCAGTCCTCAGACAGATTCCGCCTATGGCTACACCTTC.

The chain employs TRBV19 and TRBJ2-1; TRBD1 matches 8 bases. The CDR3 runs to 13 residues. The V gene's germline CDR1 is LNHDA and CDR2 SQIVND (reference sequence). The trim removed 5 bases at V and 6 bases at J, leaving 3 bases unmatched. CDR3 sequence: CASSGQGGNEQFF. The DNA of the CDR3 is TGTGCCAGTAGTGGACAGGGAGGCAATGAGCAGTTCTTC.

The gene calls are TRBV4-3 and TRBJ1-2; D gene ambiguous. The CDR3 spans 16 residues. Germline loops: CDR1 LGHNA, CDR2 YSLEER. The V end lost 4 bases, the J end lost 4 bases, and 19 bases lay between the germline ends. DNA for the CDR3: TGCGCCAGCAGCCCAGGATCCAGCGTCTCCTCCTATGGCTACACCTTC. Its translation: CASSPGSSVSSYGYTF.

This clonotype has only a few counts. J is TRBJ2-1 and V is TRBV19; possible D gene TRBD2, 6 bases. This CDR3 has 14 residues. Trimming removed 6 bases from V and 4 bases from J, with 13 bases in between. Germline CDR1 LNHDA, CDR2 SQIVND (reference sequence). CDR3 loop: CASSSSGHYNEQFF. The CDR3 nucleotides read TGTGCCAGTAGCAGTAGCGGACATTACAATGAGCAGTTCTTC.

The J gene is TRBJ2-1, the V gene TRBV27; TRBD2 aligns across 11 bases. This CDR3 has 16 residues. Germline-derived CDR1 and CDR2 are MNHEY and SMNVEV (reference sequence). Unmatched junction bases numbered 9, after V lost 4 bases and J lost 7 bases. Here the CDR3 reads CASSSLTSGNKNEQFF. The DNA of the CDR3 is TGTGCCAGCAGTTCGTTGACTAGCGGGAATAAGAATGAGCAGTTCTTC.

The V call is TRBV20-1, the J call TRBJ2-3; D call uncertain. The CDR3 contains 13 residues. Germline V lookup: CDR1 DFQATT, CDR2 SNEGSKA (reference sequence). Deletions cut 1 base from V and 6 bases from J, with 11 bases between. CDR3 amino acids: CSARGWNGDTQYF. The CDR3 DNA sequence: TGCAGTGCTAGAGGTTGGAACGGGGATACGCAGTATTTT.

The chain couples TRBV2 to TRBJ1-1; D gene uncertain. This CDR3 has 14 amino acids. The germline CDR1 and CDR2 sequences are SNHLY and FYNNEI. The V gene lost 7 bases and the J gene lost 0 bases, with 12 bases spanning the gap. The CDR3 DNA sequence: TGTGCCAGCAATATCCAGAGTATGAACACTGAAGCTTTCTTT. It specifies CASNIQSMNTEAFF.

The gene calls are TRBV29-1 and TRBJ2-2; 8 bases align to TRBD2. CDR1 and CDR2 (germline): SQVTM, ANQGSEA. Trimming removed 6 bases from V and 5 bases from J; junction bases left unmatched: 8. The CDR3 runs to 14 residues. The CDR3 nucleotides are TGCAGCGTAGGACAAGCGGGAGTGACCGGGGAGCTGTTTTTT. Translating it yields CSVGQAGVTGELFF.

This clonotype has more than one count but fewer than ten. This chain uses TRBV4-1 with TRBJ1-5, with D hard to call. V was cut by 0 bases and J by 5 bases, with 8 bases left in between. The CDR3 sequence is 14 residues long. Germline lookup yields CDR1 MGHRA and CDR2 YSYEKL. Here the CDR3 DNA reads TGCGCCAGCAGCCAAGATCGAGGGCATCAGCCCCAGCATTTT. Protein product: CASSQDRGHQPQHF.

The chain carries TRBV7-6 and TRBJ1-1; possible D gene TRBD1, 6 bases. V was clipped by 7 bases and J by 3 bases, with 12 bases between them. Germline V gene data show CDR1 as SGHVS and CDR2 as FNYEAQ. This CDR3 is 13 amino acids long. The CDR3 DNA reads as TGTGCCAGCAAACGACAGGTGGACACTGAAGCTTTCTTT. This encodes CASKRQVDTEAFF.

This clonotype was seen a few times. The chain joins TRBV3-1 to TRBJ2-5; possibly TRBD2 for D (5 bases). The CDR3 is made up of 15 amino acids. Germline V gene lookup returns CDR1 LGHDT and CDR2 YNNKEL (reference sequence). Trimming left V 6 bases short and J 2 bases short, with 16 bases between. This CDR3 is CASSQNIATQETQYF. CDR3 bases: TGTGCCAGCAGTCAAAATATAGCGACTCAAGAGACCCAGTACTTC.

V is TRBV20-1 and J is TRBJ2-5; D is possibly TRBD2 (6 bases). Germline CDR1 DFQATT, CDR2 SNEGSKA (reference sequence). V lost 4 bases and J lost 1, with 10 bases in between. The CDR3 covers 13 residues. CDR3 nucleotide sequence: TGCAGTGCTATCCGGGGGTTCCAAGAGACCCAGTACTTC. Translation: CSAIRGFQETQYF.

This clonotype occurred a few times. This chain's CDR3 is CASSPTLAGGPGNTQYF. For the CDR3, the DNA is TGTGCCAGCAGCCCCACCCTAGCGGGAGGGCCAGGAAATACGCAGTATTTT. The chain is built from TRBV6-5 and TRBJ2-3, with 12 bases matching TRBD2. This CDR3 region has 17 residues. Germline V gene sequence: CDR1 MNHEY, CDR2 SVGAGI. V lost 6 bases to trimming and J lost 7 bases; unmatched junction nucleotides: 14.

This clonotype was recorded many times. The chain employs TRBV6-1 and TRBJ1-1; TRBD1 matches at 10 bases. Germline loops: CDR1 MNHNS, CDR2 SASEGT. The V and J ends lost 7 bases and 2 bases, in that order; junction bases with no gene match: 13. This CDR3 has 17 residues. CDR3: CASIQGQGTVTNTEAFF. The CDR3 bases are TGTGCCAGCATCCAGGGACAGGGGACTGTGACTAACACTGAAGCTTTCTTT.

This clonotype has more than one count but fewer than ten. The chain links TRBV6-1 to TRBJ2-5; TRBD2 agrees at 10 bases. This CDR3 is 16 amino acids long. Germline V gene lookup returns CDR1 MNHNS and CDR2 SASEGT. V trimming: 4 bases; J trimming: 4 bases; junction bases outside the gene matches: 9. The CDR3 loop is CASSVSSGSWGETQYF. CDR3 coding DNA: TGTGCCAGCAGTGTGTCTAGCGGGAGTTGGGGAGAGACCCAGTACTTC.

This clonotype was observed a handful of times. The chain is built from TRBV20-1 and TRBJ2-3; TRBD1 matches at 7 bases. The germline gives CDR1 DFQATT, CDR2 SNEGSKA (reference sequence). V lost 1 base, J lost 1 base, and 8 bases stayed unmatched. The CDR3 spans 16 residues. CDR3 DNA sequence: TGCAGTGCTAGAGTTCCGGACAGGCTCGGCACAGATACGCAGTATTTT. Its translation: CSARVPDRLGTDTQYF.

The rearrangement joins TRBV7-2 to TRBJ1-4; D unclear. The CDR3 runs 15 residues. V dropped 2 bases and J dropped 5 bases, with 12 bases sitting between them. Germline CDR1 SGHTA, CDR2 FQGNSA. CDR3 amino acids: CASSLNGQQNEKLFF. The CDR3 region has the DNA TGTGCCAGCAGCTTAAATGGCCAGCAGAATGAAAAACTGTTTTTT.

This rearrangement joins TRBV4-3 to TRBJ1-4; 10 bases fit TRBD1. In germline, CDR1 is LGHNA, CDR2 YSLEER. Germline trimming cut 1 base from V and 7 bases from J; bases unmatched to any gene: 6. The CDR3 has 16 amino acids. As DNA, the CDR3 is TGCGCCAGCAGCCAAGCTTCCGGGACAGGGGTTGAAAAACTGTTTTTT. It is translated as CASSQASGTGVEKLFF.

In its sample, this clonotype was seen many times. The chain has TRBV29-1 and TRBJ1-1, with D hard to call. The length of the CDR3 is 11 residues. Germline V gene sequence: CDR1 SQVTM, CDR2 ANQGSEA. Trimming shortened V by 7 bases and J by 0 bases, and 6 bases separated the two germline ends. This chain's CDR3 is CSARLNTEAFF. For the CDR3, the DNA is TGCAGCGCCAGATTGAACACTGAAGCTTTCTTT. The full variable domain, its missing parts supplied by reference TRBV29-1 and TRBJ1-1, is SAVISQKPSRDICQRGTSLTIQCQVDSQVTMMFWYRQQPGQSLTLIATANQGSEATYESGFVIDKFPISRPNLTFSTLTVSNMSPEDSSIYLCSARLNTEAFFGQGTRLTVV.

J is TRBJ2-7 and V is TRBV28; weak D call: TRBD1 (6 bases). There are 13 residues in the CDR3. The germline gives CDR1 MDHEN, CDR2 SYDVKM. Trimming shortened V by 6 bases and J by 4 bases, and 13 bases separated the two germline ends. The CDR3 here is CASRQGSHYEQYV. CDR3 sequence (DNA): TGTGCCAGCAGGCAGGGGTCCCATTACGAGCAGTACGTC.

The chain carries TRBV10-3 and TRBJ1-5; D may be TRBD1 (5 bases). V lost 0 bases and J 1 base, leaving 16 bases between the germline ends. Germline V gene lookup returns CDR1 ENHRY and CDR2 SYGVKD. CDR3 length: 18 residues. The CDR3, as DNA: TGTGCCATCAGTGAGTCGAGTTCAGGGATTTCGAGCAATCAGCCCCAGCATTTT. Amino acids: CAISESSSGISSNQPQHF.

This rearrangement joins TRBV7-2 to TRBJ2-7; no reliable D call. CDR1 SGHTA and CDR2 FQGNSA come from the germline V gene. V gave up 5 bases and J gave up 1 base, with 12 bases separating them. The CDR3 covers 14 residues. The CDR3 spells CASSLQQNSYEQYF. The CDR3 DNA follows: TGTGCCAGCAGCCTACAGCAGAATTCCTACGAGCAGTACTTC. Using reference TRBV7-2 and TRBJ2-7 for the parts outside the CDR3, the full variable domain is GAGVSQSPSNKVTEKGKDVELRCDPISGHTALYWYRQSLGQGLEFLIYFQGNSAPDKSGLPSDRFSAERTGGSVSTLTIQRTQQEDSAVYLCASSLQQNSYEQYFGPGTRLTVT.